This T cell receptor (beta chain) is from a study of shared clonotypes between healthy human individuals. V lost 5 bases, J lost 7 bases, and 17 bases lay in between. Germline V gives CDR1 LNHDA, CDR2 SQIVND (reference sequence). This CDR3 spans 15 amino acids. It was across several immunoSEQ plates that each subset's genomic DNA was evenly split. Method: immunoSEQ multiplex PCR; TCRdb's copy keeps in-frame clones and lacks some. The sample carries more than 2,000,000 clones, approximately 92% recorded once. V usage is TRBV19 and J usage is TRBJ1-4; D call uncertain. The sample consisted of naive CD4+ T cells sorted from blood. As for subset: CD45RA+ positively selected. The receptor was derived from a man aged 18 to 35 in good health. The CDR3 coding sequence is TGTGCCAGTAGTCCCCTTCCCGGAGTAGGTGAAAAACTGTTTTTT. Translation: CASSPLPGVGEKLFF. The whole variable domain, filled in from reference TRBV19 and TRBJ1-4, reads DGGITQSPKYLFRKEGQNVTLSCEQNLNHDAMYWYRQDPGQGLRLIYYSQIVNDFQKGDIAEGYSVSREKKESFPLTVTSAQKNPTAFYLCASSPLPGVGEKLFFGSGTQLSVL.